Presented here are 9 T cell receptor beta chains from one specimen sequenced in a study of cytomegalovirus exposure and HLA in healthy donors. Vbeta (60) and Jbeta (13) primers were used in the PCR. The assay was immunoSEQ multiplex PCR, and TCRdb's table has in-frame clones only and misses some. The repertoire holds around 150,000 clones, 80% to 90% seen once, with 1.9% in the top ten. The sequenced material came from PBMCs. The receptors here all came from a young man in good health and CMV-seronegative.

CDR3 DNA: TGTGCCAGCAGTGAAAGAACCGGGACTAGCGGGGGGTCCCAGTACTTC. Protein: CASSERTGTSGGSQYF. The chain uses TRBV25-1 and TRBJ2-5; 15 bases align to TRBD2. This CDR3 has 16 residues. The J segment lost 9 bases and the V segment lost 2 bases, leaving 7 bases of the junction unmatched. From germline, CDR1 is MGHDK and CDR2 SYGVNS.

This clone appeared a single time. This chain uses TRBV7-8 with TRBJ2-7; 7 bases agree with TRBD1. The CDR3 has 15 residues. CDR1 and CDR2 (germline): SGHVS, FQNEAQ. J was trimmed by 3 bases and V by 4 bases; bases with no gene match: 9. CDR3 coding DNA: TGTGCCAGCAGCTGGGGACAGCTGGTCGTCTACGAGCAGTACTTC. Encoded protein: CASSWGQLVVYEQYF.

The CDR3 region has the DNA TGTGCCAGCAGCCTAGACAGTTACGGCTACACCTTC. Amino acids: CASSLDSYGYTF. J is TRBJ1-2 and V is TRBV14; a weak D match, TRBD1 (5 bases). V lost 4 bases, J lost 8 bases, and 11 bases lay in between. The germline gives CDR1 SGHDN, CDR2 FVKESK. The CDR3 totals 12 residues. Supplemented by reference TRBV14 and TRBJ1-2, the full variable domain reads EAGVTQFPSHSVIEKGQTVTLRCDPISGHDNLYWYRRVMGKEIKFLLHFVKESKQDESGMPNNRFLAERTGGTYSTLKVQPAELEDSGVYFCASSLDSYGYTFGSGTRLTVV.

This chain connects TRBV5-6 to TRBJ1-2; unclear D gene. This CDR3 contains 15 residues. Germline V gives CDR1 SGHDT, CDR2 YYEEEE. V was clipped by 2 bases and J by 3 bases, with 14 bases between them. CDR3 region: CASSFLSEGDYGYTF. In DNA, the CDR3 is TGTGCCAGCAGCTTTCTCAGCGAGGGTGACTATGGCTACACCTTC.

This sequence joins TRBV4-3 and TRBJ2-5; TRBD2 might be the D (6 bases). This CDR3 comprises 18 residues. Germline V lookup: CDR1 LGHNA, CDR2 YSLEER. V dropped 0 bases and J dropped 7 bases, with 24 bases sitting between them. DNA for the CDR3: TGCGCCAGCAGCCAAGATATCGTGGGGGACTGGCCGCAGGGGACCCAGTACTTC. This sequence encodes CASSQDIVGDWPQGTQYF.

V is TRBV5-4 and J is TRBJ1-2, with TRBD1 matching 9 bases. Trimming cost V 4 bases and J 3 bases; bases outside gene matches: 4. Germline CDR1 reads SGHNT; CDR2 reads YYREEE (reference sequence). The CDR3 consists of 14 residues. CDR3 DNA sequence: TGTGCCAGCAGCAGGGACAGGGAGGACTATGGCTACACCTTC. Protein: CASSRDREDYGYTF.

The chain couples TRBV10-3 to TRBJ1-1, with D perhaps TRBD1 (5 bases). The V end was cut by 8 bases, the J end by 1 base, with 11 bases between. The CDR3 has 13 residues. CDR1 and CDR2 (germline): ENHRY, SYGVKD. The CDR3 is CAISGIGNTEAFF. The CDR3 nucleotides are TGTGCCATCTCAGGGATAGGGAACACTGAAGCTTTCTTT.

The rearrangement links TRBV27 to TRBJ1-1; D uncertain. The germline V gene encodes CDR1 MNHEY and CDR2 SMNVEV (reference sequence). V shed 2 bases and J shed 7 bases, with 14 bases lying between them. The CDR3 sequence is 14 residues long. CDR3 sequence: CASSLGSGYFEAFF. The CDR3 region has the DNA TGTGCCAGCAGTTTAGGTTCGGGGTACTTTGAAGCTTTCTTT.

This CDR3 is CSVEKGASGTDTQYF. CDR3 sequence (DNA): TGCAGCGTTGAAAAAGGGGCCTCAGGCACAGATACGCAGTATTTT. The chain uses TRBV29-1 and TRBJ2-3, with D maybe TRBD1 (5 bases). The CDR3 is 15 residues long. The ends were cut back, 2 bases at V and 1 base at J, with 13 bases in the middle. Germline CDR1 and CDR2: SQVTM and ANQGSEA.